The source of this T cell receptor (beta chain) is a study of cytomegalovirus exposure and HLA in healthy donors. Assay: immunoSEQ multiplex PCR; the TCRdb copy retains only in-frame clones and omits some. The top ten clones hold 5.7% of a sample with under 200,000 clones, roughly 90% of them seen once. V shed 5 bases, J shed 6 bases, and the junction held 10 bases outside the gene matches. The length of the CDR3 is 16 residues. Germline V gives CDR1 SGHTA, CDR2 FQGTGA. The rearrangement uses TRBV7-3 and TRBJ1-1; the match to TRBD1 covers 12 bases. The TCR originated in a woman under 40 in good health and CMV-seronegative. The specimen was PBMCs. The CDR3 reads CASSPMGQGALAEAFF. CDR3 DNA: TGTGCCAGCAGCCCGATGGGACAGGGGGCCTTAGCTGAAGCTTTCTTT.